These 28 T cell receptor beta chains came from one sample sequenced in a study of tumor-infiltrating lymphocytes in localized non-small cell lung cancer. Clones were read by immunoSEQ multiplex PCR, and TCRdb kept only the in-frame ones, dropping some. The data contain thousands of clones, approximately 71% of them singletons. The material sequenced was uninvolved lung tissue not adjacent to the tumor. All receptors come from a human donor with non-small cell lung cancer.

This chain connects TRBV2 to TRBJ2-3; D is uncertain. This CDR3 region has 12 residues. The germline gives CDR1 SNHLY, CDR2 FYNNEI. The V end lost 6 bases, the J end lost 5 bases, and 9 bases lay between the germline ends. The CDR3 loop is CASSSLGDTQYF. For the CDR3, the DNA is TGTGCCAGCAGCTCGCTCGGAGATACGCAGTATTTT.

The chain employs TRBV7-2 and TRBJ2-7; the match to TRBD1 covers 8 bases. The CDR3 length is 14 residues. Germline loops: CDR1 SGHTA, CDR2 FQGNSA. V trimming: 5 bases; J trimming: 0 bases; junction bases outside the gene matches: 3. CDR3 DNA sequence: TGTGCCAGCAGCCCGGACAGGGCCTCCTACGAGCAGTACTTC. Amino acid sequence: CASSPDRASYEQYF.

In this sample, this clone turned up a few times. The chain carries TRBV19 and TRBJ1-5, with D uncertain. V was clipped by 3 bases and J by 4 bases, with 19 bases between them. This CDR3 contains 17 residues. Germline-derived CDR1 and CDR2 are LNHDA and SQIVND (reference sequence). The CDR3 region is CASSIKEAAYLNQPQHF. CDR3 nucleotides: TGTGCCAGTAGTATTAAGGAGGCAGCTTATTTGAATCAGCCCCAGCATTTT.

The chain links TRBV11-3 to TRBJ2-1, with TRBD2 matching 9 bases. The V and J ends lost 5 bases and 9 bases, in that order; junction bases with no gene match: 14. The V gene's germline CDR1 is SGHNT and CDR2 YENEEA. This CDR3 spans 16 amino acids. The CDR3 DNA reads as TGTGCCAGCAGCCGGGACGGTGGGACTAGCCCCGGTGAGCAGTTCTTC. This translates into CASSRDGGTSPGEQFF.

The genes are TRBV9 and TRBJ2-2, with D hard to call. CDR3 size: 14 residues. The ends were cut back, 3 bases at V and 2 bases at J, with 8 bases in the middle. Germline CDR1 SGDLS, CDR2 YYNGEE. Here the CDR3 DNA reads TGTGCCAGCAGCGACGGGTTCAACACCGGGGAGCTGTTTTTT. Amino acids: CASSDGFNTGELFF.

The gene calls are TRBV28 and TRBJ1-2, with no clear D. The CDR3 consists of 15 residues. The germline V gene has CDR1 MDHEN and CDR2 SYDVKM. Trimming left V 10 bases short and J 1 base short, with 19 bases between. For the CDR3, the DNA is TGTGCCACCACGGACCCACGGGATTATAACTATGGCTACACCTTC. The encoded protein is CATTDPRDYNYGYTF.

V is TRBV7-8 and J is TRBJ2-7; unclear D gene. CDR3 size: 13 residues. From germline, CDR1 is SGHVS and CDR2 FQNEAQ. Trimming took 3 bases from V and 2 from J, leaving 8 bases between them. The DNA for the CDR3 is TGTGCCAGCAGCTTCCGTTCGCCCTACGAGCAGTACTTC. As protein: CASSFRSPYEQYF.

The CDR3 DNA sequence: TGTGCCAGCAGCCCTGGGGGGTGGAGAAAGAACACCGGGGAGCTGTTTTTT. Translated: CASSPGGWRKNTGELFF. J is TRBJ2-2 and V is TRBV25-1; possibly TRBD2 for D (6 bases). Trimming shortened V by 6 bases and J by 1 base, and 18 bases separated the two germline ends. This CDR3 contains 17 residues. The germline gives CDR1 MGHDK, CDR2 SYGVNS.

The chain uses TRBV7-2 and TRBJ2-7; 9 bases match TRBD2. CDR3 size: 15 residues. Germline V gene lookup returns CDR1 SGHTA and CDR2 FQGNSA. The V segment lost 3 bases and the J segment 3 bases; nucleotides outside the gene matches: 6. CDR3 in amino acids: CASSLVREGRYEQYF. For the CDR3, the DNA is TGTGCCAGCAGCTTGGTGCGGGAGGGCCGCTACGAGCAGTACTTC.

V is TRBV19 and J is TRBJ2-5; 13 nucleotides match TRBD2. The CDR3 consists of 18 residues. Germline V gives CDR1 LNHDA, CDR2 SQIVND (reference sequence). Trimming cost V 6 bases and J 2 bases; bases outside gene matches: 12. CDR3 sequence reads: CASSLPLGLAGVQETQYF. The CDR3 nucleotides read TGTGCCAGTAGCTTACCTCTTGGACTAGCGGGAGTTCAAGAGACCCAGTACTTC.

The V and J genes are TRBV14 and TRBJ1-2, with D perhaps matching TRBD1 (5 bases). Trimming left V 0 bases short and J 8 bases short, with 16 bases between. This CDR3 comprises 15 residues. Germline V gives CDR1 SGHDN, CDR2 FVKESK. CDR3 sequence: CASSQETAGFGGYTF. The CDR3 DNA follows: TGTGCCAGCAGCCAAGAGACAGCAGGGTTTGGAGGCTACACCTTC.

The V and J genes are TRBV5-4 and TRBJ2-7, with D possibly matching TRBD1 (5 bases). The V and J ends lost 4 bases and 4 bases respectively, with 21 bases between them. Germline CDR1 reads SGHNT; CDR2 reads YYREEE (reference sequence). This CDR3 comprises 16 residues. In DNA form, the CDR3 reads TGTGCCAGCAGCAGAGAGACAGACGGATGGGGATACGAGCAGTACTTC. Its translation: CASSRETDGWGYEQYF.

The chain uses TRBV28 and TRBJ2-7; 7 bases line up with TRBD1. Trimming at V came to 10 bases and at J to 6 bases, leaving 12 bases not matched to a gene. CDR3 length: 13 residues. Germline CDR1 reads MDHEN; CDR2 reads SYDVKM. This CDR3 reads CATNGDSQGEQYF. CDR3 DNA sequence: TGTGCCACCAACGGGGACAGTCAAGGCGAGCAGTACTTC. The whole variable domain, filled in from reference TRBV28 and TRBJ2-7, reads DVKVTQSSRYLVKRTGEKVFLECVQDMDHENMFWYRQDPGLGLRLIYFSYDVKMKEKGDIPEGYSVSREKKERFSLILESASTNQTSMYLCATNGDSQGEQYFGPGTRLTVT.

In its sample, this clone is medium-sized (0.01 to 0.1%). The V gene is TRBV27, the J gene TRBJ1-4; 7 positions agree with TRBD1. The ends lost 6 bases at V and 4 bases at J; junction bases unmatched: 8. The germline CDR1 and CDR2 sequences are MNHEY and SMNVEV (reference sequence). The CDR3 covers 15 residues. The CDR3 DNA follows: TGTGCCAGCAGCCCTTGGGACAGACTTAATGAAAAACTGTTTTTT. Protein: CASSPWDRLNEKLFF. The full variable domain, completed using reference TRBV27 and TRBJ1-4, is EAQVTQNPRYLITVTGKKLTVTCSQNMNHEYMSWYRQDPGLGLRQIYYSMNVEVTDKGDVPEGYKVSRKEKRNFPLILESPSPNQTSLYFCASSPWDRLNEKLFFGSGTQLSVL.

The rearrangement joins TRBV7-3 to TRBJ2-7; 7 nucleotides match TRBD2. CDR1 and CDR2 from the germline V gene are SGHTA and FQGTGA. The CDR3 length is 15 residues. V lost 1 base and J lost 5; bases outside the gene matches: 8. The DNA for the CDR3 is TGTGCCAGCAGCTTAAGAGGGACTACTAACGACGAGCAGTACTTC. Amino acids: CASSLRGTTNDEQYF.

V and J are TRBV5-1 and TRBJ2-7; D is possibly TRBD1 (6 bases). Germline loops: CDR1 SGHRS, CDR2 YFSETQ. CDR3 size: 15 residues. Trimming shortened V by 0 bases and J by 2 bases, and 12 bases separated the two germline ends. CDR3 DNA: TGCGCCAGCAGCTTGGCACAGGGAACCACCTACGAGCAGTACTTC. This translates into CASSLAQGTTYEQYF.

This clone rates as large. V usage is TRBV7-2 and J usage is TRBJ2-7, with a tentative D call TRBD2 (6 bases). The CDR3 contains 15 residues. Per germline, CDR1 SGHTA and CDR2 FQGNSA. The V gene lost 5 bases and the J gene lost 3 bases, with 17 bases spanning the gap. This CDR3 is CASSPRAVAVYEQYF. The CDR3 nucleotides read TGTGCCAGCAGCCCCCGTGCCGTAGCGGTCTACGAGCAGTACTTC.

This chain links TRBV7-2 with TRBJ2-7; D is possibly TRBD1 or TRBD2 (5 bases each). Germline loops: CDR1 SGHTA, CDR2 FQGNSA. The CDR3 has 13 residues. V dropped 3 bases and J dropped 1 base, with 7 bases sitting between them. The CDR3 coding sequence is TGTGCCAGCAGCTTTGGGGGTTCCTACGAGCAGTACTTC. Amino acid sequence: CASSFGGSYEQYF.

The chain links TRBV6-6 to TRBJ1-1; the D gene is possibly TRBD1 (5 bases). In germline, CDR1 is MNHNY, CDR2 SVGAGI (reference sequence). Trimming removed 6 bases at V and 2 bases at J, with 16 bases between. The CDR3 has 15 amino acids. In nucleotides, the CDR3 is TGTGCCAGCAGCCCGTCGGGACGGTACAACACTGAAGCTTTCTTT. It specifies CASSPSGRYNTEAFF.

This clone was seen only once. The chain recombines TRBV19 with TRBJ2-5; the D call may be TRBD1 or TRBD2 (5 bases each). This CDR3 contains 14 residues. The germline V and J ends were trimmed by 4 bases and 2 bases, with 11 bases remaining between them. CDR1 and CDR2 (germline): LNHDA, SQIVND (reference sequence). CDR3 amino acids: CASSTLGVQETQYF. The CDR3 DNA reads TGTGCCAGTAGTACTCTGGGGGTACAAGAGACCCAGTACTTC.

This chain joins TRBV6-5 and TRBJ1-1, with 7 positions matching TRBD1. CDR3 length: 14 residues. V shed 5 bases and J 5 bases; nucleotides not matched to a gene: 8. The germline CDR1 and CDR2 sequences are MNHEY and SVGAGI. This CDR3 is CASSRQGRGTEAFF. The CDR3 coding sequence is TGTGCCAGCAGTCGACAGGGCCGGGGAACTGAAGCTTTCTTT.

This clone showed up just once. The CDR3 sequence is CASSLAGAGVDEQYF. The CDR3 nucleotides are TGCGCCAGCAGCTTGGCCGGGGCAGGGGTGGACGAGCAGTACTTC. The J gene is TRBJ2-7, the V gene TRBV5-1; weak D call: TRBD1 (6 bases). Germline CDR1 SGHRS, CDR2 YFSETQ. The CDR3 spans 15 residues. V gave up 0 bases and J gave up 5 bases, with 15 bases separating them.

The gene calls are TRBV19 and TRBJ2-1; TRBD2 matches at 7 bases. The CDR3 runs to 16 residues. Trimming removed 4 bases from V and 3 bases from J; junction bases left unmatched: 9. Germline V lookup: CDR1 LNHDA, CDR2 SQIVND (reference sequence). CDR3 sequence (DNA): TGTGCCAGTAGTACCCTCTCTAGCGGTTTCTACAATGAGCAGTTCTTC. Its translation: CASSTLSSGFYNEQFF.

The rearrangement links TRBV28 to TRBJ2-7, with TRBD2 identical over 8 bases. The CDR3 sequence is 14 residues long. From germline, CDR1 is MDHEN and CDR2 SYDVKM. Trimming at V came to 4 bases and at J to 4 bases, leaving 6 bases not matched to a gene. The CDR3 DNA is TGTGCCAGCAGTTCAGCGGGAGACTGGTACGAGCAGTACTTC. As protein: CASSSAGDWYEQYF.

In nucleotides, the CDR3 is TGTGCCAGCAGCTTAGGGGGACAGGTGAGGGAGCAGTTCTTC. It codes for CASSLGGQVREQFF. J is TRBJ2-1 and V is TRBV11-3, with TRBD1 matching 8 bases. V lost 1 base to trimming and J lost 10 bases; unmatched junction nucleotides: 6. This CDR3 is built from 14 residues. CDR1 and CDR2 from the germline V gene are SGHNT and YENEEA.

In this sample, this clone turned up a few times. The chain is built from TRBV7-6 and TRBJ2-1; possible D gene TRBD2, 5 bases. The CDR3 contains 11 residues. The V gene's germline CDR1 is SGHVS and CDR2 FNYEAQ. The germline V and J ends were trimmed by 5 bases and 13 bases, with 12 bases remaining between them. CDR3 sequence: CASSGGLGQFF. CDR3 sequence (DNA): TGTGCCAGCAGCGGAGGATTGGGTCAGTTCTTC.

The rearrangement links TRBV7-8 to TRBJ2-7; no clear D. V was shortened by 1 base and J by 3 bases, with 10 bases between the two germline ends. Germline assignment: CDR1 SGHVS and CDR2 FQNEAQ. The CDR3 runs to 14 residues. For the CDR3, the DNA is TGTGCCAGCAGCTTAGAGGCAAGGAACTACGAGCAGTACTTC. It yields the protein CASSLEARNYEQYF.

The chain employs TRBV6-6 and TRBJ1-1; perhaps TRBD1 as D (5 bases). V was cut by 0 bases and J by 1 base, with 9 bases left in between. Looked up from germline, CDR1 is MNHNY and CDR2 is SVGAGI (reference sequence). This CDR3 is 15 amino acids long. CDR3 region: CASSYSRQWNTEAFF. CDR3 bases: TGTGCCAGCAGTTACTCCCGACAGTGGAACACTGAAGCTTTCTTT.